The clone carrying this T cell receptor (beta chain) appeared a few times. The target antigen is unknown. It was with 60 Vbeta and 13 Jbeta primers that the PCR ran. TCRdb's table, derived via immunoSEQ multiplex PCR, lists solely in-frame clones and lacks some. The sample consists of 55,000 to 75,000 clones, about 78% of them appearing once. As for the donors, each was a healthy bone marrow donor. These data come from a study of cytomegalovirus exposure and HLA in healthy donors. The CDR3 is 13 amino acids. Germline V gene sequence: CDR1 GTSNPN, CDR2 SVGIG (reference sequence). Trimming took 1 base from V and 0 from J, leaving 4 bases between them. Overall study results and limits: Most TCR sequences proved rare, with some public TCRs found in many donors. Some segments of the V type, notably TRBV6-2 and TRBV6-3, were excluded as indistinguishable.

Material: PBMCs. The gene calls are TRBV30 and TRBJ1-5; D unclear. The receptor was isolated from a girl aged 10-17 years in good health and CMV-seropositive. The CDR3 loop is CAWSGDSNQPQHF. The CDR3 region has the DNA TGTGCCTGGAGTGGCGATAGCAATCAGCCCCAGCATTTT.